A single T cell receptor beta chain is shown here with its context. Clinical symptoms, serum thyroxine and TRAb, thyroid ultrasound and orbital computed tomography together formed the diagnostic basis. Researchers amplified the TCR beta CDR3 regions from RNA transcripts. Using the HTBI primer set, a first-round RT-PCR was run on the TCR CDR3. Via MiXCR, TCRdb re-called the multiplex PCR reads, giving one row per CDR3 protein. This table has about 760,000 distinct CDR3 sequences, roughly a third appearing once. This sample is drawn from a study of T cells in Graves' hyperthyroidism and ophthalmopathy. V lost 6 bases to trimming and J lost 8 bases, with 13 bases between them. This CDR3 comprises 11 residues. Per the germline V gene, CDR1 is SQVTM and CDR2 is ANQGSEA.

This TCR was recovered from a woman in her 40s with Graves' hyperthyroidism. What was sequenced was blood. The chain employs TRBV29-1 and TRBJ1-2; D unclear. CDR3 DNA: TGCAGCGTCGGGCCGGAAAGGGGCTACACCTTC. Translation gives CSVGPERGYTF.